This TCR beta chain was obtained from a study of beta chain features in type 1 diabetes. The CDR3 sequence is 17 residues long. Germline V gene sequence: CDR1 SGHTA, CDR2 FQGNSA. V lost 1 base and J lost 6; bases outside the gene matches: 5. TCRB transcripts that were expressed got sequenced, as all of the isolated RNA had been reverse transcribed. Clones were sequenced by immunoSEQ multiplex PCR, and TCRdb holds only the in-frame ones, with some missing. The table includes 25,000 or so clones, nearly 70% detected once. The sequencing input was Tregs from blood. The clonotype originates from a woman between 35 and 50 years old in good health. V gene TRBV7-2 combines with J gene TRBJ2-3; TRBD2 matches at 15 bases. DNA for the CDR3: TGTGCCAGCAGCTTAGAGGGACTAGCGGGGGGTTTGGATACGCAGTATTTT. Translated: CASSLEGLAGGLDTQYF.